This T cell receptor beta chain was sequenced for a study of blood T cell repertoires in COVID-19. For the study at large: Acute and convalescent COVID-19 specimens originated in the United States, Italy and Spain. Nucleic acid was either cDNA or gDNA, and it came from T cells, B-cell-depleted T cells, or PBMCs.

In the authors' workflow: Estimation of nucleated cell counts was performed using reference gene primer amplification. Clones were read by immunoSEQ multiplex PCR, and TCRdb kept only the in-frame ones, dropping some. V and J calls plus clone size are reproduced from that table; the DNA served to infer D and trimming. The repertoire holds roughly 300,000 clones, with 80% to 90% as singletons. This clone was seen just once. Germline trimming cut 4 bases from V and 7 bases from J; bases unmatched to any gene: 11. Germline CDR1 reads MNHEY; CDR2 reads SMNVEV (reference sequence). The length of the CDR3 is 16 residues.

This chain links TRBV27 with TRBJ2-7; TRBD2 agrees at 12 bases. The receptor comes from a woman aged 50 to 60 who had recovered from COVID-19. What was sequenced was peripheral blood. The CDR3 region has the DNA TGTGCCAGCAGTTCCCCTCTAGCGGGGGGGCCTCGGGAGCAGTACTTC. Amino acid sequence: CASSSPLAGGPREQYF.